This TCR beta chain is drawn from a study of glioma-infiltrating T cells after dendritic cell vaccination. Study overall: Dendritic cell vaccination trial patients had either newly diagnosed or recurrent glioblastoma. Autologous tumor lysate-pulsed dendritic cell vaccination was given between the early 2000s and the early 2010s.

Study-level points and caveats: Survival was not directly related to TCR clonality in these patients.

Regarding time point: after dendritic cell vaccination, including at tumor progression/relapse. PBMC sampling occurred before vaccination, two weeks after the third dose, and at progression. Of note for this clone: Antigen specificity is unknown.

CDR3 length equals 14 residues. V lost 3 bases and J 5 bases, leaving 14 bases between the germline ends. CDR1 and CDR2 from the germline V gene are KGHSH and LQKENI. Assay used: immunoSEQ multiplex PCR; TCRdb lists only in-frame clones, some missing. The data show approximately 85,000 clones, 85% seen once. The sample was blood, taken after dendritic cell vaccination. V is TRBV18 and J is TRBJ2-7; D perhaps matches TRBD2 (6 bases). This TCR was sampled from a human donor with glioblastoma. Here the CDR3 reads CASSPLGGNDEQYF. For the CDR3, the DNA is TGTGCCAGCTCACCCTTAGGAGGGAACGACGAGCAGTACTTC.